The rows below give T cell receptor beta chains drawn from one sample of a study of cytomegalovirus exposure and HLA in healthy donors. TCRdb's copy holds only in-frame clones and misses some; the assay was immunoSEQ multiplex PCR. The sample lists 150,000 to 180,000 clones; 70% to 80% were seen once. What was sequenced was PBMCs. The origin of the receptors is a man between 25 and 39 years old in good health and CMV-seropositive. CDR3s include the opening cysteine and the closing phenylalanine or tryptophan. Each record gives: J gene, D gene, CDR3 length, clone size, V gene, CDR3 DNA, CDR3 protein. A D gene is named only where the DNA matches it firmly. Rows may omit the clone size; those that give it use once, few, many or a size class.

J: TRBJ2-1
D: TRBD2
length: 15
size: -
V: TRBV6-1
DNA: TGTGCCAGTATACTAGCGGAGAACTCCTACAATGAGCAGTTCTTC
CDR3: CASILAENSYNEQFF

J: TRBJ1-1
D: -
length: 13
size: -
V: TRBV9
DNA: TGTGCCAGCAGCGCCGGGACTCGCTCTGAAGCTTTCTTT
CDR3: CASSAGTRSEAFF

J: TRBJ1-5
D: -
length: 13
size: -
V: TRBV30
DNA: TGTGCCTGGAGGAAGGAGTCCAATCAGCCCCAGCATTTT
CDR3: CAWRKESNQPQHF

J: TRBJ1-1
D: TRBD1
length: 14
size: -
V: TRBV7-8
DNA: TGTGCCAGCAGCTTAAGGGGGCAGAGGACTGAAGCTTTCTTT
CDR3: CASSLRGQRTEAFF

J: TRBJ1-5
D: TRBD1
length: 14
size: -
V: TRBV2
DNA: TGTGCCAGCCACAGGGGGTCCGGCAATCAGCCCCAGCATTTT
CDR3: CASHRGSGNQPQHF

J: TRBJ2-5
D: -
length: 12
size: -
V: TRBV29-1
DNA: TGCAGCGTTGGTTTCCAGGGGACCTACCTCCACTTC
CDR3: CSVGFQGTYLHF

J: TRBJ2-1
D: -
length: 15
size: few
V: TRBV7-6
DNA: TGTGCCAGCAGTGGCCCAGGGCCGGACCACAATGAGCAGTTCTTC
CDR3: CASSGPGPDHNEQFF

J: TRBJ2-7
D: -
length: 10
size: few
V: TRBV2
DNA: TGTGCCAGCAGCATCTACGAGCAGTACTTC
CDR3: CASSIYEQYF

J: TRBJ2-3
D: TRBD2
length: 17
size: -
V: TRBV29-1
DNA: TGCAGCGTTGAAGATCGTCTAGCGGGAGTTAACGCAGATACGCAGTATTTT
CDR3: CSVEDRLAGVNADTQYF

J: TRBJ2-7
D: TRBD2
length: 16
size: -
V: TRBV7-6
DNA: TGTGCCAGCAGCTTAGGGACGAGCGGGGAGACCTACGAGCAGTACTTC
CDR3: CASSLGTSGETYEQYF

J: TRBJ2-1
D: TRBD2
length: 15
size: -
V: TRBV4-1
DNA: TGCGCCAGCAGCCAAGAAGCGGGGCAAAGACGTGAGCAGTTCTTC
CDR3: CASSQEAGQRREQFF

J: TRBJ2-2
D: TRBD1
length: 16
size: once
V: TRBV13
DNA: TGTGCCAGCAGCTCTCCGGACAGGGGGGAGACCGGGGAGCTGTTTTTT
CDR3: CASSSPDRGETGELFF

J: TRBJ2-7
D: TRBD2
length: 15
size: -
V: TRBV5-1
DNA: TGCGCCAGCAGCCCCAGGACTAGCGGGAGGTACGAGCAGTACTTC
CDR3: CASSPRTSGRYEQYF

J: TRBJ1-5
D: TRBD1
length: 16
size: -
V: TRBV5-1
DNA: TGCGCCAGCAGCCCCGACGGGACAGGAAGAAATCAGCCCCAGCATTTT
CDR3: CASSPDGTGRNQPQHF

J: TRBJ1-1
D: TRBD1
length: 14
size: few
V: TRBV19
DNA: TGTGCCAGTAGTATAAGGTCGACAGGGACTGAAGCTTTCTTT
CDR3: CASSIRSTGTEAFF

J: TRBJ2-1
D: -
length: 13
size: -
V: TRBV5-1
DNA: TGCGCCAGCAGGTTACAGGTAGACAATGAGCAGTTCTTC
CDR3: CASRLQVDNEQFF

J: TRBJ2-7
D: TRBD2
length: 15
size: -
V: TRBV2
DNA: TGTGCCAGCAGTGGACTAGCGGGGCTCTCCTACGAGCAGTACTTC
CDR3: CASSGLAGLSYEQYF

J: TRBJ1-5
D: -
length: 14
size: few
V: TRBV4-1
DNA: TGCGCCAGCAGCCAAGCATCAGGATTACAGCCCCAGCATTTT
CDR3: CASSQASGLQPQHF

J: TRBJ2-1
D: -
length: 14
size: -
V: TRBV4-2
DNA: TGTGCCAGCAGCCAAGATCTCGCCTACAATGAGCAGTTCTTC
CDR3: CASSQDLAYNEQFF

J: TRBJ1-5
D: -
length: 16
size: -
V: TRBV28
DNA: TGTGCCAGCAGTTTTCAAGGAGGGGCCGACAATCAGCCCCAGCATTTT
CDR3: CASSFQGGADNQPQHF

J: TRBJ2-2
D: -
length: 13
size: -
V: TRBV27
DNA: TGTGCCAGCAGTTTAGTCTCCCCCGGGGAGCTGTTTTTT
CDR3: CASSLVSPGELFF

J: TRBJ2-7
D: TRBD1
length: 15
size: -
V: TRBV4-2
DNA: TGTGCCAGCAGCCAAGATACGGGACAGGGGTGCGAGCAGTACTTC
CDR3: CASSQDTGQGCEQYF

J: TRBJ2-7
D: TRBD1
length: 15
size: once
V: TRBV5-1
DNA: TGCGCCAGCAGCGCGGACTCAGGGGGCGCGAGGGAGCAGTACTTC
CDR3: CASSADSGGAREQYF

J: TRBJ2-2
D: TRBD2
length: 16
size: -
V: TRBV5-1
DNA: TGCGCCAGCAGCTCTTCTAGCGGGAGTAAGGCCGGGGAGCTGTTTTTT
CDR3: CASSSSSGSKAGELFF

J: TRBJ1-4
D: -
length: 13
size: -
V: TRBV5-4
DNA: TGTGCCACGAGAACTTCAACTAATGAAAAACTGTTTTTT
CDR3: CATRTSTNEKLFF

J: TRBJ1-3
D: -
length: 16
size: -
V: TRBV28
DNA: TGTGCCAGCAACCCGACTTTCGGACACTCTGGAAACACCATATATTTT
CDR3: CASNPTFGHSGNTIYF

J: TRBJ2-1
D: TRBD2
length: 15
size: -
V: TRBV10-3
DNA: TGTGCCATCAGTGGGGCTAGCGGGCGAGACAATGAGCAGTTCTTC
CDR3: CAISGASGRDNEQFF

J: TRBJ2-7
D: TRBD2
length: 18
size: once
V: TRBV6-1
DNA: TGTGCCAGCAGTGAAGCGGGGACTAGCGGGAGAACCTCCTACGAGCAGTACTTC
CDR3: CASSEAGTSGRTSYEQYF

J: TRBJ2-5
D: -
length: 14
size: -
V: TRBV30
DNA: TGTGCCTGGAGTGTCTGGACAACCCAAGAGACCCAGTACTTC
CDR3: CAWSVWTTQETQYF

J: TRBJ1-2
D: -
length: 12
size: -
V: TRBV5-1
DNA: TGCGCCAGCAGCGTCACAGGGTATGGCTACACCTTC
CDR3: CASSVTGYGYTF

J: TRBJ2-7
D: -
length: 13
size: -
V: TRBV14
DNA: TGTGCCAGCAGCCACCAAAGCGGGTACGAGCAGTACTTC
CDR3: CASSHQSGYEQYF

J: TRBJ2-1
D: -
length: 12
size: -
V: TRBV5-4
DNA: TGTGCCAGCAGCTTGGCTGTCGGTGAGCAGTTCTTC
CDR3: CASSLAVGEQFF

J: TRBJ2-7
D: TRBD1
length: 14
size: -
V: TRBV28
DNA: TGTGCCAGCAGTTTATCCGACAGGGTACACGAGCAGTACTTC
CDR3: CASSLSDRVHEQYF

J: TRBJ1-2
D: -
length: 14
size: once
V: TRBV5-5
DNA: TGTGCCAGCAGCTTGGGGCAGGGTAACTATGGCTACACCTTC
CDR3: CASSLGQGNYGYTF

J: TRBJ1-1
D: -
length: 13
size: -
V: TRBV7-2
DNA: TGTGCCAGCAGCTTAGACAGGAACACTGAAGCTTTCTTT
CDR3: CASSLDRNTEAFF

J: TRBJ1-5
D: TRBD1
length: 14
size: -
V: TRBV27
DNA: TGTGCCAGCCGTCAGGGGGACCGAGTCCAGCCCCAGCATTTT
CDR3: CASRQGDRVQPQHF

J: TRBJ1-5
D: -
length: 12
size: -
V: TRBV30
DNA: TGTGCCTGGAGCCCCGGGACAAAGCCCCAGCATTTT
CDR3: CAWSPGTKPQHF

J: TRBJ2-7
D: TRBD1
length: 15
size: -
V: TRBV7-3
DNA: TGTGCCAGCAGCTTAACTGGACAGGGGGCGTACGAGCAGTACTTC
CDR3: CASSLTGQGAYEQYF

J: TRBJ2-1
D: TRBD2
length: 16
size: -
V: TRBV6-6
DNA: TGTGCCAGCAGTTCCTCCGGGACTAGCGGGAGTGGTGAGCAGTTCTTC
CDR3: CASSSSGTSGSGEQFF

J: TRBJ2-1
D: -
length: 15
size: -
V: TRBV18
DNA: TGTGCCAGCTCGCCCCGGGAGCTCTCCTACAATGAGCAGTTCTTC
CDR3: CASSPRELSYNEQFF

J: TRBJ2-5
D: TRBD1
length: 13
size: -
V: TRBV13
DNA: TGTGCCAGCAGTTTCTACAGGGGGGAGACCCAGTACTTC
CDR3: CASSFYRGETQYF

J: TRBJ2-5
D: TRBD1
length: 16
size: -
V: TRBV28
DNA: TGTGCCAGCAGTTCCGGGACAGCTCTTATCCAAGAGACCCAGTACTTC
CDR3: CASSSGTALIQETQYF

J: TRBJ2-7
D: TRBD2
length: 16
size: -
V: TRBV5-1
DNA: TGCGCCAGCAGCATTGGACTAGCGGGAGATGACTACGAGCAGTACTTC
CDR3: CASSIGLAGDDYEQYF

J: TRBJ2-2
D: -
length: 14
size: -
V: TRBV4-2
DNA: TGTGCCAGCAGCCAAGAGGGGGGCACCGGGGAGCTGTTTTTT
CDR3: CASSQEGGTGELFF

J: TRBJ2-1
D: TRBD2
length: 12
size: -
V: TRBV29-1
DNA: TGCAGCGTAAGCGGGAGGGCCGATGAGCAGTTCTTC
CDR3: CSVSGRADEQFF

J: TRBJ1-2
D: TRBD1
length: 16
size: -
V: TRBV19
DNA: TGTGCCAGTAGTTCCACAGGGGGGGACTATATCTATGGCTACACCTTC
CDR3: CASSSTGGDYIYGYTF

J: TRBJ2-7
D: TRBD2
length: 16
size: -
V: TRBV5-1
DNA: TGCGCCAGCAGCCTTCCGGGACTAGCGGGCCCGGGCGAGCAGTACTTC
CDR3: CASSLPGLAGPGEQYF

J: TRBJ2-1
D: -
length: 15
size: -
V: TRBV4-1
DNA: TGCGCCAGCAGCCAAGAGGTGAGCTCCTACAATGAGCAGTTCTTC
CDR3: CASSQEVSSYNEQFF

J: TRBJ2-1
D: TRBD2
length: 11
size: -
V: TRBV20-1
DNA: TGCAGCCCAGGACTAGCCGATGAGCAGTTCTTC
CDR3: CSPGLADEQFF

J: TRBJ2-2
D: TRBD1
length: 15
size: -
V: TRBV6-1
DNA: TGTGCCAGTCTTGCCGGGACAGGGTGGACCGGGGAGCTGTTTTTT
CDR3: CASLAGTGWTGELFF

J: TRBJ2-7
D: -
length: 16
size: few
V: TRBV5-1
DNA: TGCGCCAGCAGCCCCCGAGCCGATAGCGGAAGCTACGAGCAGTACTTC
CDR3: CASSPRADSGSYEQYF

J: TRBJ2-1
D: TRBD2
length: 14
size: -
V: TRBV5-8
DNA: TGTGCCAGCAGCTTGGCGGCTAGCGGCCGCAAGCAGTTCTTC
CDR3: CASSLAASGRKQFF